Shown below are 32 T cell receptor beta chains from a single sample sequenced in a study of T cells in Graves' hyperthyroidism and ophthalmopathy. The source material, RNA transcripts, was used to amplify TCR beta CDR3 regions. Researchers ran a first-round RT-PCR on the TCR CDR3 using the HTBI primer set. TCRdb re-called the multiplex PCR reads through MiXCR, storing one row per CDR3 protein. The profile covers a few hundred thousand distinct CDR3 sequences, with 14% appearing a single time and about 15% taken by the ten largest. Sequences were obtained from blood. All receptors come from a woman aged 40-49 years with Graves' hyperthyroidism.

This clonotype turned up a few times. CDR3 DNA: TGCAGTGCTAGGGCGGTGGTGGTAGGAAACACCGGGGAGCTGTTTTTT. Translating gives CSARAVVVGNTGELFF. The V gene is TRBV20-1, the J gene TRBJ2-2, with D uncertain. The CDR3 extends over 16 amino acids. Germline V gene lookup returns CDR1 DFQATT and CDR2 SNEGSKA (reference sequence). The V gene lost 3 bases and the J gene lost 2 bases, with 16 bases spanning the gap.

The chain has TRBV4-2 and TRBJ2-1; TRBD1 or TRBD2 may be the D gene (5 bases each). Trimming cost V 5 bases and J 0 bases, with 17 bases left between them. The CDR3 is made up of 17 amino acids. Germline V gene data show CDR1 as LGHNA and CDR2 as YNFKEQ. CDR3 region: CASSLNGGGSSYNEQFF. For the CDR3, the DNA is TGTGCCAGCAGCTTAAACGGTGGGGGAAGCTCCTACAATGAGCAGTTCTTC.

This clonotype has a count of ten or more. This chain links TRBV5-4 with TRBJ2-3; 10 bases are shared with TRBD2. CDR3 size: 18 residues. Germline CDR1 reads SGHNT; CDR2 reads YYREEE (reference sequence). J lost 2 bases, V lost 1 base, and 10 bases had no gene match. In DNA form, the CDR3 reads TGTGCCAGCAGCTTGAAGGAACAGCGGGAGGGAAACACAGATACGCAGTATTTT. This codes for CASSLKEQREGNTDTQYF.

This clonotype was seen a few times. The chain links TRBV20-1 to TRBJ2-6; 8 bases map to TRBD1. The V and J ends lost 6 bases and 2 bases, in that order; junction bases with no gene match: 15. This CDR3 is 18 amino acids long. Germline V CDR1 and CDR2: DFQATT, SNEGSKA (reference sequence). The DNA of the CDR3 is TGCAGTGCATCCGGCCAGGGGGCGATGATGACTGGGGCCAACGTCCTGACTTTC. Translated, it gives CSASGQGAMMTGANVLTF.

At least ten counts were recorded for this clonotype. The chain links TRBV27 to TRBJ2-2; 13 nucleotides line up with TRBD2. Germline trimming cut 7 bases from V and 4 bases from J; bases unmatched to any gene: 6. The CDR3 length is 16 residues. The germline gives CDR1 MNHEY, CDR2 SMNVEV (reference sequence). The CDR3 region is CASTITSGRVTGELFF. DNA of the CDR3: TGTGCCAGCACCATTACTAGCGGGAGGGTCACCGGGGAGCTGTTTTTT.

The chain joins TRBV5-1 to TRBJ2-6; 7 bases align to TRBD2. This CDR3 contains 15 residues. Looked up from germline, CDR1 is SGHRS and CDR2 is YFSETQ. V dropped 0 bases and J dropped 3; count of bases not matched to a gene: 0. The CDR3 region has the DNA TGCGCCAGCAGCTTGGCGGGGGGTGGGGCCAACGTCCTGACTTTC. Amino acids: CASSLAGGGANVLTF. Based on the CDR3 plus reference TRBV5-1 and TRBJ2-6, the full variable domain is KAGVTQTPRYLIKTRGQQVTLSCSPISGHRSVSWYQQTPGQGLQFLFEYFSETQRNKGNFPGRFSGRQFSNSRSEMNVSTLELGDSALYLCASSLAGGGANVLTFGAGSRLTVL.

The chain joins TRBV6-2 or TRBV6-3 to TRBJ2-5; no clear D gene. The germline V and J ends were trimmed by 7 bases and 5 bases, with 14 bases remaining between them. The CDR3 totals 13 residues. The germline V gene encodes CDR1 MNHEY and CDR2 SVGEGT. For the CDR3, the DNA is TGTGCCAGCATGACGGGCATAGGGGAGACCCAGTACTTC. It yields the protein CASMTGIGETQYF.

On this clonotype itself: With a much larger clone just one base away, this may be a read error. As the CDR3 is not closed by the conserved phenylalanine or tryptophan, this likely results from a read error. The gene calls are TRBV20-1 and TRBJ2-7, with D uncertain. The V end lost 0 bases, the J end lost 0 bases, and 12 bases lay between the germline ends. Germline values: CDR1 DFQATT, CDR2 SNEGSKA (reference sequence). This CDR3 region has 15 residues. CDR3 sequence: CSARDITVSSYEQYL. The CDR3 coding sequence is TGCAGTGCTAGAGATATCACAGTCAGCTCCTACGAGCAGTACCTC.

This clonotype was detected ten times or more. CDR3 loop: CSARIGVLGQNQPQHF. As DNA, the CDR3 is TGCAGTGCTAGAATCGGGGTGCTGGGGCAGAATCAGCCCCAGCATTTT. The V and J genes are TRBV20-1 and TRBJ1-5; maybe TRBD1 (5 bases). Germline V gene lookup returns CDR1 DFQATT and CDR2 SNEGSKA (reference sequence). The CDR3 is made up of 16 amino acids. The V end lost 2 bases, the J end lost 4 bases, and 18 bases lay between the germline ends.

Only a few counts were recorded for this clonotype. This rearrangement joins TRBV13 to TRBJ2-1; 8 nucleotides align to TRBD2. The junction had 9 bases not matched to a gene; V was cut back by 4 bases and J by 7 bases. The CDR3 has 15 residues. Germline lookup yields CDR1 PRHDT and CDR2 FYEKMQ (reference sequence). The CDR3 protein is CASSYSGSTGNEQFF. In nucleotides, the CDR3 is TGTGCCAGCAGCTACAGCGGGAGCACGGGGAATGAGCAGTTCTTC.

The gene calls are TRBV5-1 and TRBJ2-1; D not resolved. This CDR3 is built from 16 residues. Germline CDR1 and CDR2: SGHRS and YFSETQ. V was pared by 4 bases and J by 0 bases, with 14 bases between. CDR3 protein: CASSPDLPSSYNEQFF. The CDR3 DNA follows: TGCGCCAGCAGCCCGGACCTACCTAGCTCCTACAATGAGCAGTTCTTC.

This clonotype was found many times. The chain uses TRBV2 and TRBJ2-7, with 8 bases that match TRBD1. J was trimmed by 1 base and V by 2 bases; bases with no gene match: 4. Germline loops: CDR1 SNHLY, CDR2 FYNNEI. The CDR3 covers 15 residues. CDR3 in DNA: TGTGCCAGCAGTGAATTCACAGGGGGGTCCTACGAGCAGTACTTC. This codes for CASSEFTGGSYEQYF.

In its sample, this clonotype was seen many times. The CDR3: CASSSSTGVDQPQHF. CDR3 nucleotide sequence: TGTGCCAGCAGTTCCTCGACAGGGGTTGATCAGCCCCAGCATTTT. This chain joins TRBV28 and TRBJ1-5, with 8 bases identical to TRBD1. V was pared by 4 bases and J by 5 bases, with 7 bases of the junction left unmatched. The V gene's germline CDR1 is MDHEN and CDR2 SYDVKM. This CDR3 contains 15 residues.

This clonotype was picked up many times. This chain uses TRBV4-2 with TRBJ1-1; D is uncertain. The CDR3 runs to 13 residues. Trimming stripped 4 bases from V and 7 bases from J, with 13 bases between. Germline CDR1 and CDR2: LGHNA and YNFKEQ. CDR3 residues: CASSRVPGFEAFF. In DNA form, the CDR3 reads TGTGCCAGCAGCCGAGTACCAGGATTTGAAGCTTTCTTT.

This clonotype came up many times. The CDR3 protein is CASSFSKSSYEQYF. The CDR3 nucleotides are TGTGCCAGCAGCTTCAGCAAGAGCTCCTACGAGCAGTACTTC. This chain connects TRBV9 to TRBJ2-7; D gene ambiguous. This CDR3 has 14 amino acids. Germline assignment: CDR1 SGDLS and CDR2 YYNGEE. The V end was cut by 4 bases, the J end by 0 bases, with 11 bases between.

This clonotype appeared a single time. The chain recombines TRBV7-9 with TRBJ2-3, with 10 bases lining up with TRBD1. Trimming took 5 bases from V and 4 from J; bases not matched to a gene: 6. This CDR3 is built from 15 residues. The germline CDR1 and CDR2 sequences are SEHNR and FQNEAQ (reference sequence). CDR3 protein: CASSETGGTSDTQYF. CDR3 nucleotides: TGTGCCAGCAGCGAGACAGGGGGCACCTCAGATACGCAGTATTTT.

Many counts were recorded for this clonotype. The V call is TRBV11-2, the J call TRBJ2-7; 7 bases match TRBD1. The V gene's germline CDR1 is SGHAT and CDR2 FQNNGV. CDR3 size: 15 residues. V trimming: 4 bases; J trimming: 0 bases; junction bases outside the gene matches: 6. The CDR3 loop reads CASSSDRSPSYEQYF. The CDR3 bases are TGTGCCAGCAGCTCGGACAGGTCCCCCTCCTACGAGCAGTACTTC.

On this clonotype: A much larger clone sits a single nucleotide away, making a read error possible. The chain couples TRBV6-2 or TRBV6-3 to TRBJ2-1, with TRBD2 matching 7 bases. This CDR3 spans 16 amino acids. CDR1 and CDR2 from the germline V gene are MNHEY and SVGEGT. In DNA form, the CDR3 reads TGTGCCAGCAGAGAGATCCCTAGCGGCTCCTGCAATGAGCAGTTCTTC. It codes for CASREIPSGSCNEQFF.

This clonotype was counted between two and nine times. V usage is TRBV4-2 and J usage is TRBJ2-7; D is unclear. The CDR3 contains 16 residues. Between the trimmed V and J ends, which lost 0 bases and 2 bases, there was a span of 14 bases. The germline gives CDR1 LGHNA, CDR2 YNFKEQ. This CDR3 reads CASSQEREQFAYEQYF. The DNA for the CDR3 is TGTGCCAGCAGCCAAGAAAGAGAACAGTTTGCCTACGAGCAGTACTTC.

This clonotype was seen a few times. The V call is TRBV7-9, the J call TRBJ1-6, with D uncertain. CDR3 length equals 16 residues. CDR1 and CDR2 from the germline V gene are SEHNR and FQNEAQ (reference sequence). V gave up 8 bases and J gave up 0 bases, with 14 bases separating them. Here the CDR3 reads CASGEGSNSYNSPLHF. CDR3 coding DNA: TGTGCCAGCGGAGAGGGTTCGAACTCCTATAATTCACCCCTCCACTTT.

This clonotype was picked up many times. CDR3 in amino acids: CASSRGQDSEQYF. As DNA, the CDR3 is TGTGCCAGCAGCCGGGGACAGGACTCCGAGCAGTACTTC. J is TRBJ2-7 and V is TRBV7-9; 8 nucleotides align to TRBD1. The CDR3 spans 13 residues. Germline V CDR1 and CDR2: SEHNR, FQNEAQ (reference sequence). Trimming cost V 5 bases and J 6 bases; bases outside gene matches: 6. The full variable domain, completed using reference TRBV7-9 and TRBJ2-7, is DTGVSQNPRHKITKRGQNVTFRCDPISEHNRLYWYRQTLGQGPEFLTYFQNEAQLEKSRLLSDRFSAERPKGSFSTLEIQRTEQGDSAMYLCASSRGQDSEQYFGPGTRLTVT.

In this sample, this clonotype turned up a few times. The V and J genes are TRBV5-5 and TRBJ1-1, with unresolved D. V lost 1 base, J lost 7 bases, and 11 bases lay in between. CDR3 size: 13 residues. Germline CDR1 and CDR2: SGHKS and YYEKEE (reference sequence). The CDR3 region is CASSLQGFGEAFF. The DNA of the CDR3 is TGTGCCAGCAGCTTGCAAGGGTTCGGTGAAGCTTTCTTT.

The chain joins TRBV20-1 to TRBJ2-3, with 8 bases identical to TRBD2. The CDR3 covers 16 residues. V shed 1 base and J 2 bases; nucleotides not matched to a gene: 8. The germline CDR1 and CDR2 sequences are DFQATT and SNEGSKA (reference sequence). CDR3 loop: CSARGNELAATDTQYF. The CDR3 nucleotides are TGCAGTGCTAGAGGAAACGAACTAGCGGCCACAGATACGCAGTATTTT.

This clonotype was seen a handful of times. The V gene is TRBV12-3 or TRBV12-4, the J gene TRBJ1-1, with D possibly matching TRBD1 (5 bases). The V and J ends lost 3 bases and 8 bases respectively, with 19 bases between them. The CDR3 consists of 15 residues. The CDR3 is CASSLGPGVGEEAFF. In DNA, the CDR3 is TGTGCCAGCAGTTTGGGACCCGGGGTAGGAGAGGAAGCTTTCTTT.

This clonotype was observed at least ten times. The CDR3 reads CASSFRRGNEQFF. The CDR3 bases are TGTGCCAGCAGTTTTCGTCGTGGGAATGAGCAGTTCTTC. This chain uses TRBV12-3 or TRBV12-4 with TRBJ2-1, with D hard to call. Trimming shortened V by 3 bases and J by 7 bases, and 10 bases separated the two germline ends. This CDR3 region has 13 residues.

This clonotype was counted many times. The chain uses TRBV30 and TRBJ1-4; a possible D gene is TRBD1 (5 bases). Deletions cut 5 bases from V and 7 bases from J, with 20 bases between. The CDR3 is 15 amino acids. The germline V gene encodes CDR1 GTSNPN and CDR2 SVGIG (reference sequence). CDR3 in amino acids: CAWSLLRGLGEKLFF. CDR3 DNA: TGTGCCTGGTCCCTCCTTCGGGGCTTGGGTGAAAAACTGTTTTTT.

This clonotype showed up many times. J is TRBJ2-3 and V is TRBV3-1; 8 nucleotides agree with TRBD1. This CDR3 region has 17 residues. Germline V gives CDR1 LGHDT, CDR2 YNNKEL (reference sequence). The V segment lost 4 bases and the J segment 2 bases; nucleotides outside the gene matches: 11. In DNA, the CDR3 is TGTGCCAGCAGCCCGGCAGGGGGCGAAGCATCCACAGATACGCAGTATTTT. It specifies CASSPAGGEASTDTQYF.

The J gene is TRBJ2-1, the V gene TRBV7-9; D tentatively fits TRBD1 or TRBD2 (6 bases each). The V end was cut by 2 bases, the J end by 7 bases, with 18 bases between. Per germline, CDR1 SEHNR and CDR2 FQNEAQ (reference sequence). There are 16 residues in the CDR3. CDR3 coding DNA: TGTGCCAGCAGCTTAATGGGGGGCCCGGGGGTTAATGAGCAGTTCTTC. Its protein is CASSLMGGPGVNEQFF.

Concerning this clonotype itself: This may come from a read error, since a much larger clone is one base off. J is TRBJ1-1 and V is TRBV20-1, with TRBD1 as a possible D gene (6 bases). This CDR3 contains 15 residues. Germline-derived CDR1 and CDR2 are DFQATT and SNEGSKA (reference sequence). The CDR3 nucleotides are TGCAGTACTAGAGACGACAGGATTCGTGGGGCTGAAGCTTTCTTT. Amino acids: CSTRDDRIRGAEAFF.

The chain recombines TRBV9 with TRBJ2-3, with TRBD2 as a possible D gene (6 bases). V lost 4 bases and J lost 2, with 20 bases in between. Germline values: CDR1 SGDLS, CDR2 YYNGEE. This CDR3 is built from 17 residues. CDR3 bases: TGTGCCAGCAGCCCCCGGGACTCAATAATTTCCACAGATACGCAGTATTTT. Amino acids: CASSPRDSIISTDTQYF. The full variable domain, its missing parts supplied by reference TRBV9 and TRBJ2-3, is DSGVTQTPKHLITATGQRVTLRCSPRSGDLSVYWYQQSLDQGLQFLIQYYNGEERAKGNILERFSAQQFPDLHSELNLSSLELGDSALYFCASSPRDSIISTDTQYFGPGTRLTVL.

The V call is TRBV28, the J call TRBJ2-7, with D unclear. Trimming pared 4 bases from V and 2 bases from J, leaving 12 bases between. Germline V gene data show CDR1 as MDHEN and CDR2 as SYDVKM. This CDR3 is 14 amino acids long. The CDR3 DNA reads as TGTGCCAGCAGTTACCCTCAAGATACCTACGAGCAGTACTTC. Translated, it gives CASSYPQDTYEQYF.

This rearrangement joins TRBV2 to TRBJ2-2; the match to TRBD2 covers 12 bases. The V gene end was trimmed by 7 bases and the J gene end by 4 bases; junction bases not matched to a gene: 4. The CDR3 extends over 15 amino acids. The germline V gene has CDR1 SNHLY and CDR2 FYNNEI. The CDR3 DNA is TGTGCCAGCACCCTAGCGGGAGGGTCCACCGGGGAGCTGTTTTTT. Translating it yields CASTLAGGSTGELFF.